These 3 T cell receptor beta chains were all obtained from the same sample, sequenced in a study of blood T cell repertoires in COVID-19. The table came from immunoSEQ multiplex PCR; TCRdb's copy has only in-frame clones and leaves some out. Of 200,000 to 250,000 clones in the sample, roughly 84% were seen once. Sequencing used peripheral blood. These receptors all stem from an elderly woman with active or convalescent COVID-19.

This clone was recorded only once. The chain joins TRBV6-2 or TRBV6-3 to TRBJ2-6; no clear D. Trimming took 5 bases from V and 3 from J, leaving 11 bases between them. The V gene's germline CDR1 is MNHEY and CDR2 SVGEGT. The CDR3 spans 15 residues. CDR3 bases: TGTGCCAGCAGTCACCTCTGGAGTGGGGCCAACGTCCTGACTTTC. Amino acid sequence: CASSHLWSGANVLTF.

The V gene is TRBV7-9, the J gene TRBJ1-2; 8 bases fit TRBD1. From germline, CDR1 is SEHNR and CDR2 FQNEAQ (reference sequence). V lost 3 bases and J lost 8; bases outside the gene matches: 8. The CDR3 is 14 residues long. In DNA form, the CDR3 reads TGTGCCAGCAGCTTGCACGGACAGGGTCGGGGCTACACCTTC. It translates to CASSLHGQGRGYTF. Complete variable domain (other parts from reference TRBV7-9 and TRBJ1-2): DTGVSQNPRHKITKRGQNVTFRCDPISEHNRLYWYRQTLGQGPEFLTYFQNEAQLEKSRLLSDRFSAERPKGSFSTLEIQRTEQGDSAMYLCASSLHGQGRGYTFGSGTRLTVV.

The gene calls are TRBV5-6 and TRBJ1-5, with a possible D match to TRBD1 (5 bases). CDR3 length: 16 amino acids. V was cut by 0 bases and J by 0 bases, with 10 bases left in between. Germline assignment: CDR1 SGHDT and CDR2 YYEEEE. The CDR3 loop reads CASSLAGGASNQPQHF. The DNA for the CDR3 is TGTGCCAGCAGCTTGGCCGGCGGGGCTAGCAATCAGCCCCAGCATTTT.